This T cell receptor beta chain came from a study of CD8+CD57+ T cells in acquired aplastic anemia. Patients picked for sequencing had shown CD8+CD57+ cell expansion detected by flow cytometry. Among the patients, all had severe acquired aplastic anemia. Genomic DNA acted as the template from which TCR beta VDJ combination and CDR3 sequence profiling were carried out. Via MiXCR, TCRdb re-called the reads, giving one row per CDR3 protein. The sample includes just over 40,000 distinct CDR3 sequences, 63% seen only once; the top ten take 59%. The germline V gene encodes CDR1 ENHRY and CDR2 SYGVKD. Trimming cost V 10 bases and J 1 base; bases outside gene matches: 9. The CDR3 length is 14 residues.

The chain uses TRBV10-3 and TRBJ1-1; 7 bases are a match to TRBD1. The sample taken for sequencing was sorted CD4+, CD8+, or CD8+CD57+ T cells (not recorded which) from PBMCs. This clonotype was obtained from a human donor with aplastic anemia. The CDR3 region is CATLPTGTNTEAFF. The CDR3 DNA is TGTGCCACCCTACCGACAGGGACGAACACTGAAGCTTTCTTT.